The sequence of this T cell receptor beta chain was determined in a study of T cells expressing NK-cell markers. TCRdb reprocessed the 5' RACE reads, keeping one entry per CDR3 protein, no DNA. The sample yields roughly 420,000 distinct CDR3 sequences, of which the top ten take up more than 7%. The CDR3 is 13 amino acids. Germline V gives CDR1 LGHDT, CDR2 YNNKEL (reference sequence). The sample was blood T cells: a sorted CD56 or NKG2C T cell subset, CD4+ or CD8+ T cells, or bulk PBMC T cells (not recorded which). The chain couples TRBV3-1 to TRBJ2-7. This receptor was obtained from a woman between 18 and 75 years old in good health. The CDR3 region is CASSQIQITEQYF.